This TCR beta chain was sequenced during a study of T-cell memory formation after mild COVID-19. Study context: Largely donor-specific sequence clusters came from a couple of donors. Study findings and constraints: Pre-infection memory contained some responding clones, which suggested that cross-reactive memory had joined.

5'RACE, which relied on constant-segment primers, yielded TCR alpha and TCR beta cDNA libraries carrying sample barcodes and UMIs. A single record per CDR3 protein comes from TCRdb applying MiXCR to the 5' RACE reads. This table has around 300,000 distinct CDR3 sequences, roughly 13% appearing once. V lost 3 bases to trimming and J lost 2 bases, with 10 bases between them. CDR1 ENHRY and CDR2 SYGVKD come from the germline V gene. This CDR3 is built from 15 residues. This clonotype has a handful of counts. Antigen unknown. What was sequenced was PBMCs or a T cell subset sorted from them (not recorded which). This TCR was recovered from a man between 18 and 35 years old who had mild COVID-19 (a few samples of this study predate the infection). Cell type and time point are not known. The chain couples TRBV10-3 to TRBJ2-2; TRBD1 might be the D (5 bases). This CDR3 reads CAISEWTQNTGELFF. In DNA, the CDR3 is TGTGCCATCAGTGAATGGACACAAAACACCGGGGAGCTGTTTTTT.